Below are 11 T cell receptor beta chains sequenced from a single sample in a study of early T cells in non-severe SARS-CoV-2 infection. TCRdb reprocessed the 5' RACE reads via MiXCR and lists one record per CDR3 protein. The sample lists tens of thousands of distinct CDR3 sequences; around 12% were seen once. The sequenced sample consisted of whole blood. These receptor sequences come from an adult who was a healthcare worker with PCR-confirmed SARS-CoV-2 infection or an uninfected control (not recorded which).

The CDR3 region is CSVALPGEGYTF. CDR3 DNA sequence: TGCAGCGTCGCACTTCCGGGGGAAGGCTACACCTTC. The V gene is TRBV29-1, the J gene TRBJ1-2; a weak D match, TRBD1 (5 bases). Trimming took off 6 bases at V and 8 bases at J, with 16 bases between the two ends. The CDR3 runs to 12 residues. Germline V gives CDR1 SQVTM, CDR2 ANQGSEA.

V gene TRBV13 combines with J gene TRBJ2-5; D not resolved. Between the trimmed V and J ends, which lost 4 bases and 4 bases, there was a span of 13 bases. Germline CDR1 and CDR2: PRHDT and FYEKMQ (reference sequence). The length of the CDR3 is 14 residues. CDR3 DNA sequence: TGTGCCAGCAGCTCCTGGACCCCGCCAGAGACCCAGTACTTC. Its translation is CASSSWTPPETQYF.

This clonotype was seen at least ten times. This rearrangement joins TRBV5-4 to TRBJ2-7; 9 bases fit TRBD1. This CDR3 region has 13 residues. The germline V gene encodes CDR1 SGHNT and CDR2 YYREEE (reference sequence). The junction had 4 bases not matched to a gene; V was cut back by 4 bases and J by 5 bases. The CDR3 spells CASSLGQGDEQYF. For the CDR3, the DNA is TGTGCCAGCAGCCTGGGACAGGGCGACGAGCAGTACTTC.

At least ten counts were recorded for this clonotype. The rearrangement joins TRBV30 to TRBJ1-1; the match to TRBD1 covers 8 bases. This CDR3 spans 15 amino acids. The V gene end was trimmed by 5 bases and the J gene end by 0 bases; junction bases not matched to a gene: 8. Germline loops: CDR1 GTSNPN, CDR2 SVGIG (reference sequence). The CDR3 here is CAWGRRTGLNTEAFF. CDR3 coding DNA: TGTGCCTGGGGGCGAAGGACAGGGCTGAACACTGAAGCTTTCTTT.

This clonotype was recorded at least ten times. The chain recombines TRBV6-6 with TRBJ2-7; the match to TRBD2 covers 8 bases. V lost 6 bases, J lost 2 bases, and 12 bases stayed unmatched. The CDR3 contains 16 residues. Germline CDR1 is MNHNY and CDR2 is SVGAGI (reference sequence). The CDR3 coding sequence is TGTGCCAGCAGCGTCGGCCCGGGGGGGACCGCCTACGAGCAGTACTTC. Amino acids: CASSVGPGGTAYEQYF.

This clonotype has a handful of counts. The chain recombines TRBV2 with TRBJ1-2; D is unresolved. The CDR3 sequence is 13 residues long. Trimming took 2 bases from V and 4 from J, leaving 8 bases between them. Germline V gene sequence: CDR1 SNHLY, CDR2 FYNNEI. CDR3 bases: TGTGCCAGCAGTGAAATGGAGGCCTATGGCTACACCTTC. It is translated as CASSEMEAYGYTF.

The V gene is TRBV6-6, the J gene TRBJ2-7, with 7 bases that match TRBD1. Per germline, CDR1 MNHNY and CDR2 SVGAGI (reference sequence). This CDR3 is built from 15 residues. V shed 2 bases, J shed 2 bases, and the junction held 6 bases outside the gene matches. This chain's CDR3 is CASSYQPQGTYEQYF. Written as DNA, the CDR3 is TGTGCCAGCAGTTACCAACCACAGGGGACCTACGAGCAGTACTTC.

This clonotype was counted many times. The rearrangement uses TRBV3-1 and TRBJ2-1, with 8 bases fitting TRBD2. The CDR3 loop spans 14 amino acids. J lost 7 bases, V lost 2 bases, and 4 bases had no gene match. From germline, CDR1 is LGHDT and CDR2 YNNKEL (reference sequence). DNA for the CDR3: TGTGCCAGCAGCCAAAGGGCTAGCGGGAATGAGCAGTTCTTC. Amino acid sequence: CASSQRASGNEQFF.

This clonotype has more than one count but fewer than ten. This chain uses TRBV19 with TRBJ1-5; D gene uncertain. V lost 0 bases to trimming and J lost 11 bases, with 14 bases between them. CDR1 and CDR2 from the germline V gene are LNHDA and SQIVND (reference sequence). The CDR3 is 14 amino acids. CDR3 protein: CASSIDRRAFSQHF. The DNA of the CDR3 is TGTGCCAGTAGTATAGATCGGCGAGCATTCTCCCAGCATTTT.

In DNA form, the CDR3 reads TGTGCCAGCAGGACAGGGGGGGCAGATACGCAGTATTTT. Encoded protein: CASRTGGADTQYF. V gene TRBV2 combines with J gene TRBJ2-3, with 9 bases aligning to TRBD1. Germline V CDR1 and CDR2: SNHLY, FYNNEI. The CDR3 loop spans 13 amino acids. Losses at the gene ends were 6 bases for V and 4 bases for J; bases not matched to a gene: 2.

This clonotype was seen a few times. V and J are TRBV19 and TRBJ2-3, with 11 nucleotides matching TRBD2. V shed 3 bases and J 5 bases; nucleotides not matched to a gene: 10. CDR1 and CDR2 (germline): LNHDA, SQIVND (reference sequence). This CDR3 has 17 amino acids. The chain's CDR3 is CASSILFSGRDRDTQYF. CDR3 in DNA: TGTGCCAGTAGTATTCTTTTTAGCGGGAGGGATAGAGATACGCAGTATTTT. Based on the CDR3 plus reference TRBV19 and TRBJ2-3, the full variable domain is DGGITQSPKYLFRKEGQNVTLSCEQNLNHDAMYWYRQDPGQGLRLIYYSQIVNDFQKGDIAEGYSVSREKKESFPLTVTSAQKNPTAFYLCASSILFSGRDRDTQYFGPGTRLTVL.